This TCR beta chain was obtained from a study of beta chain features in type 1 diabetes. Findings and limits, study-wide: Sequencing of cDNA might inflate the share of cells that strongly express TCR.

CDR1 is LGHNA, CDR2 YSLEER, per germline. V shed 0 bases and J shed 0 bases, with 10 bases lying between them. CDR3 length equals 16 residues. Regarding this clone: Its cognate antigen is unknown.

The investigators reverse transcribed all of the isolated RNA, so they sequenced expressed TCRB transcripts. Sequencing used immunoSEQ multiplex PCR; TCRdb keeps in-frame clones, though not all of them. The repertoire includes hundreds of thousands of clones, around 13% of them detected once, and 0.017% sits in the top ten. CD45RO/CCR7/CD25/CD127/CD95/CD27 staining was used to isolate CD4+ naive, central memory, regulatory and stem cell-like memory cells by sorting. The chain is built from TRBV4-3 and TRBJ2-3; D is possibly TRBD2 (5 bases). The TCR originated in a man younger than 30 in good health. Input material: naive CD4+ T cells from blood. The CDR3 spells CASSQEQAESTDTQYF. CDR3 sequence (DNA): TGCGCCAGCAGCCAAGAACAAGCGGAGAGCACAGATACGCAGTATTTT.